Sequencing of this T cell receptor beta chain was carried out in a study of T cell repertoires in cytomegalovirus infection. Looking at the study overall: Both a matching HLA type and CMV infection were indicated by public TCR beta signatures.

TCRdb reprocessed the reads via MiXCR and lists one record per CDR3 protein. The sample lists around 630,000 distinct CDR3 sequences; 20% to 30% were seen once. This clonotype was recorded a few times. The source of this sequence is a human donor in good health (CMV status not recorded). Some clones in this sample may be carry-over from other donors' samples. Material for sequencing was CD8+ T cells from PBMCs.

In DNA form, the CDR3 reads TGCGCCAGCAGCCAAGAACCTGGACAGTTCTTCTACAATGAGCAGTTCTTC. Translating it yields CASSQEPGQFFYNEQFF. This chain joins TRBV4-1 and TRBJ2-1; perhaps TRBD1 as D (6 bases). The CDR3 covers 17 residues. V lost 0 bases to trimming and J lost 3 bases, with 15 bases between them. Germline V lookup: CDR1 MGHRA, CDR2 YSYEKL.